This T cell receptor (beta chain) comes out of a study of early T cells in non-severe SARS-CoV-2 infection. Study-wide background: Sequencing was performed on bulk RNA from unsorted whole blood, leaving chains unpaired.

General study results and limits: VDJdb matching skewed toward anti-spike CD8 responses, missing private and CD4 specificities.

With 5 bases clipped from V and 4 bases from J, the junction kept 14 bases outside the gene matches. Per the germline V gene, CDR1 is DFQATT and CDR2 is SNEGSKA (reference sequence). The CDR3 has 16 residues. This clonotype was seen a single time. The target antigen is unknown. Individual cDNA molecules carried attached unique molecular identifiers. Via MiXCR, TCRdb re-called the 5' RACE reads, giving one row per CDR3 protein. The data contain just over 70,000 distinct CDR3 sequences, approximately 12% of them singletons. This chain links TRBV20-1 with TRBJ1-1; 9 bases fit TRBD1. Material: whole blood. This TCR was recovered from an adult who was a healthcare worker with PCR-confirmed SARS-CoV-2 infection or an uninfected control (not recorded which). The CDR3 is CSARRTPGQGSTEAFF. Here the CDR3 DNA reads TGCAGTGCTCGGAGGACCCCAGGACAGGGGAGCACTGAAGCTTTCTTT.